Listed below are T cell receptor beta chains from one sample, sequenced in a study of blood T cells in healthy people across ages. TCRdb independently ran MiXCR on the 5' RACE reads; one entry per CDR3 protein. The profile shows 850,000 to 1,100,000 distinct CDR3 sequences, 35% to 45% of them singletons. Source material: blood. Every receptor here comes from a man aged 18 to 35 in good health. Both conserved end residues are part of each CDR3. The D gene is left open where the match is weak. Some rows mark clone size as missing; the rest say once, few, many or name a class of expanded clone.

>TRBV5-1|-|-|TRBJ2-7
TGCGCCAGCAGCTTGACACAGGTTGGCATACTACCCTACGAGCAGTACTTC
CASSLTQVGILPYEQYF
>TRBV7-2|-|-|TRBJ2-5
TGTGCCAGCAGCTTAGAAGTGGGTAATCAAGAGACCCAGTACTTC
CASSLEVGNQETQYF
>TRBV20-1|-|-|TRBJ2-7
TGCAGTGCAGCCCCACACTTTAACTACGAGCAGTACTTC
CSAAPHFNYEQYF
>TRBV29-1|-|few|TRBJ1-1
TGCAGCGTTAGGGGCGGAGGGTTGGACACTGAAGCTTTCTTT
CSVRGGGLDTEAFF
>TRBV27|-|-|TRBJ2-7
TGTGCCAGCAGTTTTCACGGGGGCGAGCAGTACTTC
CASSFHGGEQYF
>TRBV5-1|TRBD1|few|TRBJ1-2
TGCGCCAGCAGTTACTCCGGAATGACAGGGACCAACTATGGCTACACCTTC
CASSYSGMTGTNYGYTF
>TRBV20-1|-|-|TRBJ1-3
TGCAGTGCTAGAGCCCCAACTGGAAACACCATATATTTT
CSARAPTGNTIYF
>TRBV7-2|-|-|TRBJ1-2
TGTGCCAGCAGTGCCTTAAGGATGGGGGGAGCCTATGGCCACACCTTC
CASSALRMGGAYGHTF
>TRBV4-2|-|few|TRBJ2-3
TGTGCCAGCAGCCTTCAGGGTGGGTCCCAAGGAACAGATACGCAGTATTTT
CASSLQGGSQGTDTQYF
>TRBV5-1|-|few|TRBJ2-5
TGCGCCAGCAGCCAGTTGGACTACCCCCAAGAGACCCAGTACTTC
CASSQLDYPQETQYF
>TRBV10-3|-|few|TRBJ2-5
TGTGCCATCAGTGAGACGGGGGATCACCAAGAGACCCAGTACTTC
CAISETGDHQETQYF
>TRBV28|-|-|TRBJ1-1
TGTGCCAGCGGTAAAGCAGGGTATAAGAACACTGAAGCTTTCTTT
CASGKAGYKNTEAFF
>TRBV9|-|few|TRBJ2-7
TGTGCCAGCAGCGTAGGTGCAGGCAACCACTACGAGCAGTACTTC
CASSVGAGNHYEQYF
>TRBV29-1|-|many|TRBJ2-5
TGCAGCGTTGTCATTTCAGGGGTCCCAGAGACCCAGTACTTC
CSVVISGVPETQYF
>TRBV4-3|-|few|TRBJ2-3
TGCGCCAGCAGCCCCACCCACTGGGGAAGGGATACGCAGTATTTT
CASSPTHWGRDTQYF
>TRBV29-1|TRBD2|few|TRBJ2-1
TGCAGCGTTGGTAGCGGGGGGGCATCGTTCTTC
CSVGSGGASFF
>TRBV4-1|-|many|TRBJ2-7
TGCGCCAGCAGCCAAGATCAGGTCTCCTACGAGCAGTACTTC
CASSQDQVSYEQYF
>TRBV5-1|-|once|TRBJ2-3
TGCGCCAGCAGCTTGTATAGACCCGACGACACAGATACGCAGTATTTT
CASSLYRPDDTDTQYF